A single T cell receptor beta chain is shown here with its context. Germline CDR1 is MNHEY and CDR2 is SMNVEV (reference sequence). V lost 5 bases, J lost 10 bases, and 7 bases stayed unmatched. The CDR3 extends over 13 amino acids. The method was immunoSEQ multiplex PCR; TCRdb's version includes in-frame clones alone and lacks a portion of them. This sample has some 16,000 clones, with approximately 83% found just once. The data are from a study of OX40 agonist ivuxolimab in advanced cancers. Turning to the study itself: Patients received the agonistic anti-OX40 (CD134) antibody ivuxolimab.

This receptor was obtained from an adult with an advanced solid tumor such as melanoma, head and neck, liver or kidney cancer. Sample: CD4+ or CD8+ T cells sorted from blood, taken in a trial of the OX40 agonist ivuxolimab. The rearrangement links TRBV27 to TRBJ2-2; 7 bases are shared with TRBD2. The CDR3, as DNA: TGTGCCAGCAGTCCCGGACTAGTCTTGGAGCTGTTTTTT. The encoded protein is CASSPGLVLELFF.